The clone carrying this T cell receptor (beta chain) was seen just once. The target antigen is unknown. TCRdb's copy holds only in-frame clones and misses some; the assay was immunoSEQ multiplex PCR. The sample lists roughly 69,000 clones; more than 95% were seen once. V lost 5 bases, J lost 8 bases, and 4 bases stayed unmatched. The CDR3 has 12 residues. Germline V lookup: CDR1 SGHAT, CDR2 FQDESV (reference sequence). This record comes from a study of brain T cells in children with intractable seizures. Study-level results: Viral specificity was inferred only from CDR3 similarity; HCMV serostatus was unknown.

The sequenced cases were selected for having the highest brain T cell transcript signatures. Patients received at least one anti-epileptic drug before surgery. This TCR was sampled from a boy under two years old with focal cortical dysplasia and intractable seizures. This sequence joins TRBV11-1 and TRBJ2-3, with TRBD2 identical over 7 bases. Sequencing used peripheral blood, obtained at surgery. The CDR3 coding sequence is TGTGCCAGCAGCCCGGCGGGAGCTACGCAGTATTTT. It encodes CASSPAGATQYF.